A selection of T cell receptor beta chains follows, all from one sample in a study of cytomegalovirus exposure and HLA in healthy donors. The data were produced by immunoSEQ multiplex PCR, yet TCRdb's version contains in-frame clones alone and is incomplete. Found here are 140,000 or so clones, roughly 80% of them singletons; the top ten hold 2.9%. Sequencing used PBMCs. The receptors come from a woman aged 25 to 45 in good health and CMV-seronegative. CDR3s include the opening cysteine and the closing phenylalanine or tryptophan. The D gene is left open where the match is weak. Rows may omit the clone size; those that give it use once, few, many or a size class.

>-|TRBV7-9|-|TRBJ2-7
CASSLGPPRAAWVQYF
TGTGCCAGCAGCTTAGGCCCCCCCAGGGCCGCTTGGGTGCAGTACTTC
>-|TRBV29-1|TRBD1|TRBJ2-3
CSFLTGGPYTDTQYF
TGCAGCTTCTTGACAGGGGGTCCCTACACAGATACGCAGTATTTT
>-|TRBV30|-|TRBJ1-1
CACTQTDTEAFF
TGTGCCTGTACCCAGACAGACACTGAAGCTTTCTTT
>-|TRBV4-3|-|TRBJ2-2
CASSQDPPGSNTGELFF
TGCGCCAGCAGCCAAGATCCTCCGGGATCGAACACCGGGGAGCTGTTTTTT
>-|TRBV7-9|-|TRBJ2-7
CASSPAQGEQYF
TGTGCCAGCAGCCCTGCGCAGGGTGAGCAGTACTTC
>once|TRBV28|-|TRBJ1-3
CASSSPGSRTFSGNTIYF
TGTGCCAGCAGTTCTCCCGGATCGAGGACATTCTCTGGAAACACCATATATTTT
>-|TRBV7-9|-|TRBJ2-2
CSSSFLWGPATGELFF
TGTTCCAGCAGCTTTCTGTGGGGCCCCGCCACCGGGGAGCTGTTTTTT
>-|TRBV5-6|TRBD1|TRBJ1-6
CASSLRTGGEGSPLHF
TGTGCCAGCAGCTTAAGGACAGGGGGCGAAGGTTCACCCCTCCACTTT
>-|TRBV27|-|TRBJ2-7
CASSFGTPSYEQYF
TGTGCCAGCAGTTTTGGGACACCCAGCTACGAGCAGTACTTC
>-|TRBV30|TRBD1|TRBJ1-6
CAWSLSPGTAPLHF
TGTGCCTGGAGTCTCTCTCCTGGGACAGCTCCCCTCCACTTT
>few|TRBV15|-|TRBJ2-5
CATSPGLFGETQYF
TGTGCCACCAGCCCCGGTTTATTTGGAGAGACCCAGTACTTC
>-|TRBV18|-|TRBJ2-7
CASSPGQDPTLGQYF
TGTGCCAGCTCACCAGGACAAGATCCTACTCTCGGGCAGTACTTC
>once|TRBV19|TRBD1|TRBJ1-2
CASSITGEDGYTF
TGTGCCAGTAGTATTACAGGGGAGGATGGCTACACCTTC
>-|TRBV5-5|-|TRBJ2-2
CASSLGRGGGTGELFF
TGTGCCAGCAGCTTGGGGAGGGGGGGAGGCACCGGGGAGCTGTTTTTT
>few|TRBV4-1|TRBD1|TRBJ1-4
CASSQKPGQKRTNEKLFF
TGCGCCAGCAGCCAAAAGCCGGGACAGAAAAGAACTAATGAAAAACTGTTTTTT
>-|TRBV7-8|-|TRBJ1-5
CASSPARVSGNQPQHF
TGTGCCAGCAGCCCAGCCAGGGTTTCGGGCAATCAGCCCCAGCATTTT
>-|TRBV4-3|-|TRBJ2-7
CASSQRSINSYEQYF
TGCGCCAGCAGCCAGCGAAGCATCAACTCCTACGAGCAGTACTTC
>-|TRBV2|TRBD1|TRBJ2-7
CASSEIRQGATYEQYF
TGTGCCAGCAGTGAAATCAGACAGGGGGCCACCTACGAGCAGTACTTC
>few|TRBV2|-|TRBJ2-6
CASGPGFSGANVLTF
TGTGCCAGCGGCCCAGGATTCTCTGGGGCCAACGTCCTGACTTTC
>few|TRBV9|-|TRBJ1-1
CASSVDLANTEAFF
TGTGCCAGCAGCGTAGATCTAGCGAACACTGAAGCTTTCTTT